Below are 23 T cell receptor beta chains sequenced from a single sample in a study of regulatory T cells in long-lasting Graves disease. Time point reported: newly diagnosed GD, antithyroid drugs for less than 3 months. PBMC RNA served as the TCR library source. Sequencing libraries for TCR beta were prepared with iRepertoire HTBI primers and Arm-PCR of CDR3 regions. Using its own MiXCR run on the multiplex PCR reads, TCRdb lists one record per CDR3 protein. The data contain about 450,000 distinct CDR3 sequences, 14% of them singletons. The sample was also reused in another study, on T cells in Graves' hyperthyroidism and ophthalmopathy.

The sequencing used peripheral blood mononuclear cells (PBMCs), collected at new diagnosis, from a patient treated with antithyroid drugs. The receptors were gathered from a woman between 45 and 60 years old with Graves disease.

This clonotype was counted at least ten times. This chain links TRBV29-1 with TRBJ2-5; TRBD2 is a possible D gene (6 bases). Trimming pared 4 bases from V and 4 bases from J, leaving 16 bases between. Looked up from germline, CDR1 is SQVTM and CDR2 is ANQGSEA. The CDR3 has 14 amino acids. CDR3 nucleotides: TGCAGCGTTGCCGACGGGAGTGGGGGAGAGACCCAGTACTTC. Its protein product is CSVADGSGGETQYF.

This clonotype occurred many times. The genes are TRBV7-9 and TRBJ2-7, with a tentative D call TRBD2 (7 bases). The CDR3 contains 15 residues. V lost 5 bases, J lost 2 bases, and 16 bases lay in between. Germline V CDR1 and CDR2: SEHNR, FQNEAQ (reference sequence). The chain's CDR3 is CASSPRGAGPYEQYF. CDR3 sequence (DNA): TGTGCCAGCAGCCCCCGGGGGGCAGGGCCCTACGAGCAGTACTTC.

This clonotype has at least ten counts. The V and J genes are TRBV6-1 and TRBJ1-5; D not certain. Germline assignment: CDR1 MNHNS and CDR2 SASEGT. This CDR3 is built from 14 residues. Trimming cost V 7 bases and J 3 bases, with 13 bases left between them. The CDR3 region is CASNHRANNQPQHF. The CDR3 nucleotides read TGTGCCAGCAATCACCGGGCCAACAATCAGCCCCAGCATTTT.

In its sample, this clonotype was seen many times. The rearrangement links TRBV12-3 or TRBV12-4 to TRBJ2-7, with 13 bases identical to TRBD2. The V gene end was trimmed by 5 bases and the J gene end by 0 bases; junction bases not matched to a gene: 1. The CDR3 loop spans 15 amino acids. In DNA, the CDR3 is TGTGCCAGCAGTGGACTAGCGGGAGACTCCTACGAGCAGTACTTC. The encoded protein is CASSGLAGDSYEQYF.

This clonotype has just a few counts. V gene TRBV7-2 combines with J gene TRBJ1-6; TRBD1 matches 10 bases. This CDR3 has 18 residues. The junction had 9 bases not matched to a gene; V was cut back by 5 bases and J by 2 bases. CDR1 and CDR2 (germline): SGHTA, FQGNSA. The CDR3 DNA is TGTGCCAGCAGCCCGACGGGACAGGGGATCCCCTATAATTCACCCCTCCACTTT. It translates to CASSPTGQGIPYNSPLHF. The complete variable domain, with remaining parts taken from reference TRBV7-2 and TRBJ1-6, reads GAGVSQSPSNKVTEKGKDVELRCDPISGHTALYWYRQSLGQGLEFLIYFQGNSAPDKSGLPSDRFSAERTGGSVSTLTIQRTQQEDSAVYLCASSPTGQGIPYNSPLHFGNGTRLTVT.

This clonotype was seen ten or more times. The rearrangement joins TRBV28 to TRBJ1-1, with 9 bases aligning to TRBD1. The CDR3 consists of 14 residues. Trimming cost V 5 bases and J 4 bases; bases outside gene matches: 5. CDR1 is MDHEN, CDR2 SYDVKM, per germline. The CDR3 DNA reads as TGTGCCAGCAGTCCCGGACAGGGGCGCACTGAAGCTTTCTTT. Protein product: CASSPGQGRTEAFF. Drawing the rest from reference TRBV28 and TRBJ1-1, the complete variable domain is DVKVTQSSRYLVKRTGEKVFLECVQDMDHENMFWYRQDPGLGLRLIYFSYDVKMKEKGDIPEGYSVSREKKERFSLILESASTNQTSMYLCASSPGQGRTEAFFGQGTRLTVV.

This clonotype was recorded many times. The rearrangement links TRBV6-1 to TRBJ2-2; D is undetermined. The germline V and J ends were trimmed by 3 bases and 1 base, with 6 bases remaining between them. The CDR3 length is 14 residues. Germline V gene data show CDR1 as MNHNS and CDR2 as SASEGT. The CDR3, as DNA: TGTGCCAGCAGTGACTGGCAGAACACCGGGGAGCTGTTTTTT. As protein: CASSDWQNTGELFF.

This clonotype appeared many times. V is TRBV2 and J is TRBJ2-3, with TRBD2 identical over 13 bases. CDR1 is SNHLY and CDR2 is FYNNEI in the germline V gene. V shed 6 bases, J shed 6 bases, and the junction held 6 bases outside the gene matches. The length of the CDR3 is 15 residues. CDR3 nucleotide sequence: TGTGCCAGCAGAGAACTAGCGGGAGGGCCTGATACGCAGTATTTT. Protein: CASRELAGGPDTQYF.

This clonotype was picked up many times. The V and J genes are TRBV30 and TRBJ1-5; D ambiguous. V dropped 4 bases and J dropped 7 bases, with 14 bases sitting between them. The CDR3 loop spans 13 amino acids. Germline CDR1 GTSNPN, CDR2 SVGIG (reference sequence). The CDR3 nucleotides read TGTGCCTGGACCCCGGATTTGAGGCAGCCCCAGCATTTT. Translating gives CAWTPDLRQPQHF.

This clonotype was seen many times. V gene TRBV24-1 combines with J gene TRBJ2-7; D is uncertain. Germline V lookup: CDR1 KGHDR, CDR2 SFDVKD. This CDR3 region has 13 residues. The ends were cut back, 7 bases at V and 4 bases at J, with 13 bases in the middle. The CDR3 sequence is CATSSGPRYEQYF. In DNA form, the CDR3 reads TGTGCCACCAGCTCCGGGCCACGGTACGAGCAGTACTTC.

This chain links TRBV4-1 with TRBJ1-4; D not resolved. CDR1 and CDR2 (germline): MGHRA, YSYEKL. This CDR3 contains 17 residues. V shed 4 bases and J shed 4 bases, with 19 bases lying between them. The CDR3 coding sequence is TGCGCCAGCAGCCCCCACAACCGGCTCGCTATTAATGAAAAACTGTTTTTT. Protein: CASSPHNRLAINEKLFF.

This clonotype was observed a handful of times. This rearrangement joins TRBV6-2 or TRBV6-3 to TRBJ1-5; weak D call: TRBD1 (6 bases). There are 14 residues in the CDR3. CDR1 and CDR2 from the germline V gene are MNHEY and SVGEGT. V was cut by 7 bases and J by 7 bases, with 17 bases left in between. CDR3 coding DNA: TGTGCCAGCAAAGGGGGTACAGGGAGCCAGCCCCAGCATTTT. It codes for CASKGGTGSQPQHF.

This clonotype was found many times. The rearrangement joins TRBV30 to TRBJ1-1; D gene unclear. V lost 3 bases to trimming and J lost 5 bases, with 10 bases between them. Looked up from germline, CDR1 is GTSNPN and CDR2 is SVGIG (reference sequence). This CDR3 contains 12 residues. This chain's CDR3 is CAWSLGETEAFF. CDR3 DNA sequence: TGTGCCTGGAGCTTGGGAGAAACTGAAGCTTTCTTT.

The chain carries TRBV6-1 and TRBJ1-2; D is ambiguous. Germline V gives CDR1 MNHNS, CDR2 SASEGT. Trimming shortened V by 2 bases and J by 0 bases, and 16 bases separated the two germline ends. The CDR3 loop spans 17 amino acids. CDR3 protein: CASSEFDTPGANYGYTF. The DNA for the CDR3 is TGTGCCAGCAGTGAATTCGACACGCCGGGAGCTAACTATGGCTACACCTTC.

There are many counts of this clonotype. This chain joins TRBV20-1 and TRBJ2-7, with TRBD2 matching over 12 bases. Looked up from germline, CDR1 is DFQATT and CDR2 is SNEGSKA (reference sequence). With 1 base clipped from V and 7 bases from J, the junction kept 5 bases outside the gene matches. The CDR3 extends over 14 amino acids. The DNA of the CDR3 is TGCAGTGCTAGAGGACTAGCGGGAGCTGGGGAGCAGTACTTC. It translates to CSARGLAGAGEQYF.

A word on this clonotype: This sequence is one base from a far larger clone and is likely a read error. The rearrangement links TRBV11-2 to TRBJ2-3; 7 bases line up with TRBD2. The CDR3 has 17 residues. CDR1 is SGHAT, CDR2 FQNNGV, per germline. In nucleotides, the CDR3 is TGTGCCAGCAGTTTACCCCCAGGGCGGGAGACGAGAGATGCGCAGTATTTT. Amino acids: CASSLPPGRETRDAQYF.

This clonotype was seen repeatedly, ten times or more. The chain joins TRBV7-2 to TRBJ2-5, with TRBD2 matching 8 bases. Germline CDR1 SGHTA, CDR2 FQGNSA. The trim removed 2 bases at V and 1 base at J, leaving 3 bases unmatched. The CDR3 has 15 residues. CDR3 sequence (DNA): TGTGCCAGCAGCTTAATGCTAGCGGGCCAAGAGACCCAGTACTTC. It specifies CASSLMLAGQETQYF.

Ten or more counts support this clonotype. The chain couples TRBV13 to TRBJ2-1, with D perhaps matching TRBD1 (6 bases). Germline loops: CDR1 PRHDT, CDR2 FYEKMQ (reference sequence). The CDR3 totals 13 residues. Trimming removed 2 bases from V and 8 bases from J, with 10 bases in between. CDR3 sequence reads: CASSLTGRDEQFF. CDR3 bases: TGTGCCAGCAGCTTAACAGGGCGGGATGAGCAGTTCTTC.

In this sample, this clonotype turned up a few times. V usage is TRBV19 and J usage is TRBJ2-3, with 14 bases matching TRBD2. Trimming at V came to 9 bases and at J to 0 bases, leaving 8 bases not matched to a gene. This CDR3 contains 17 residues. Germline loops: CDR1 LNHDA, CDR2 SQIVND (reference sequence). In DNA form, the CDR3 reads TGTGCCAGCAAGACTAGCGGGAGGGCCAGGAGCACAGATACGCAGTATTTT. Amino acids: CASKTSGRARSTDTQYF.

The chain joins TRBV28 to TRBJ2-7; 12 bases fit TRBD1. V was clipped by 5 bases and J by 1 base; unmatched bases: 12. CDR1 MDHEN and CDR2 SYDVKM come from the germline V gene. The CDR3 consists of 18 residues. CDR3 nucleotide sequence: TGTGCCAGCAGTCGCCCCGGGACAGGGGGCATTCTGTCCTACGAGCAGTACTTC. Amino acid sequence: CASSRPGTGGILSYEQYF.

Here the CDR3 reads CASSFLGTFTDTQYF. CDR3 sequence (DNA): TGTGCCAGCAGTTTCCTCGGGACCTTCACAGATACGCAGTATTTT. J is TRBJ2-3 and V is TRBV28; perhaps D is TRBD1 or TRBD2 (5 bases each). Trimming removed 3 bases at V and 2 bases at J, with 12 bases between. The CDR3 runs 15 residues. Germline V gene sequence: CDR1 MDHEN, CDR2 SYDVKM.

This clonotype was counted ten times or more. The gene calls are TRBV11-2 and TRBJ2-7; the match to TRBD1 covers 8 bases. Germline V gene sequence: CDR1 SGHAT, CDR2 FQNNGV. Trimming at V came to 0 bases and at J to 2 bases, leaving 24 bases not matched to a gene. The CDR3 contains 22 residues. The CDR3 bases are TGTGCCAGCAGCTTAGAGGTGGTCGCAGGGGGCGCATTTCAAGCAGGGGCCTACGAGCAGTACTTC. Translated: CASSLEVVAGGAFQAGAYEQYF.

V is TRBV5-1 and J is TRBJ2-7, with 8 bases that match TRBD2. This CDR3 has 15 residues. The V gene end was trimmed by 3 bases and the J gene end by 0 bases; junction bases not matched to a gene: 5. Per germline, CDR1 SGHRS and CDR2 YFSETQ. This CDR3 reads CASSSTGTSSYEQYF. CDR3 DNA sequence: TGCGCCAGCAGCTCCACCGGGACTAGCTCCTACGAGCAGTACTTC.